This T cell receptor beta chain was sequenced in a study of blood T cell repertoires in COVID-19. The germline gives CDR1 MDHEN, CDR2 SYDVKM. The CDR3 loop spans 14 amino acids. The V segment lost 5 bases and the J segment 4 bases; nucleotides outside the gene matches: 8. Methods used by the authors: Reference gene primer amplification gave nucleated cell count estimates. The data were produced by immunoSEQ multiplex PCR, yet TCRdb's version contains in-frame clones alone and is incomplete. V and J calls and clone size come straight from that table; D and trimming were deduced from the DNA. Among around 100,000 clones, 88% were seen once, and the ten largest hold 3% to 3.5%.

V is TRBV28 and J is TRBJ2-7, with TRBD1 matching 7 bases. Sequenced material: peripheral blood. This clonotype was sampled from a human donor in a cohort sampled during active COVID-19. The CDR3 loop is CASSKNRGAYEQYF. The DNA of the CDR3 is TGTGCCAGCAGTAAAAACAGGGGTGCTTACGAGCAGTACTTC. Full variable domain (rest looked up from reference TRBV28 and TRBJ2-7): DVKVTQSSRYLVKRTGEKVFLECVQDMDHENMFWYRQDPGLGLRLIYFSYDVKMKEKGDIPEGYSVSREKKERFSLILESASTNQTSMYLCASSKNRGAYEQYFGPGTRLTVT.